This passage covers 18 T cell receptor beta chains from one sample sequenced in a study of T cell repertoires in cytomegalovirus infection. TCRdb recomputed calls from the reads with MiXCR, one row per CDR3 protein. The repertoire holds around 530,000 distinct CDR3 sequences, roughly 29% seen once, with around 13% in the top ten. The sequenced material came from PBMCs. These receptors all come from a human donor in good health (CMV status not recorded). Some clones in this sample may be carry-over from other donors' samples.

This chain uses TRBV27 with TRBJ1-5; perhaps TRBD1 as D (6 bases). The germline V gene encodes CDR1 MNHEY and CDR2 SMNVEV (reference sequence). This CDR3 spans 17 amino acids. Deletions cut 4 bases from V and 3 bases from J, with 19 bases between. The CDR3, as DNA: TGTGCCAGCAGTTCCGGACAGCGAAGGGGATACAATCAGCCCCAGCATTTT. It is translated as CASSSGQRRGYNQPQHF.

The chain carries TRBV27 and TRBJ2-3; the D gene could be TRBD1 or TRBD2 (6 bases each). The ends were cut back, 5 bases at V and 2 bases at J, with 14 bases in the middle. The germline gives CDR1 MNHEY, CDR2 SMNVEV (reference sequence). This CDR3 is 15 amino acids long. The CDR3 nucleotides are TGTGCCAGCAGTGCGAGTAGGGGGGCCACAGATACGCAGTATTTT. Protein: CASSASRGATDTQYF.

CDR3 nucleotide sequence: TGTGCCAGCAGCCCTGCGTATACAGGGAATCATGAGCAGTTCTTC. Encoded protein: CASSPAYTGNHEQFF. The rearrangement joins TRBV6-2 or TRBV6-3 to TRBJ2-1; D is perhaps TRBD1 (6 bases). The germline V and J ends were trimmed by 6 bases and 8 bases, with 20 bases remaining between them. The CDR3 loop spans 15 amino acids. Germline CDR1 reads MNHEY; CDR2 reads SVGEGT.

This clonotype was observed at least ten times. This sequence joins TRBV7-8 and TRBJ1-5; the match to TRBD1 covers 7 bases. This CDR3 has 16 amino acids. Germline CDR1 SGHVS, CDR2 FQNEAQ. Unmatched junction bases numbered 10, after V lost 5 bases and J lost 3 bases. The CDR3 DNA is TGTGCCAGCAGCAAGTTCCGGGACAGTCACAATCAGCCCCAGCATTTT. Its translation: CASSKFRDSHNQPQHF.

This clonotype was seen only a few times. The chain links TRBV20-1 to TRBJ1-2; tentatively, D is TRBD1 (5 bases). The CDR3 is 15 amino acids. The germline V and J ends were trimmed by 0 bases and 6 bases, with 17 bases remaining between them. Germline V gene data show CDR1 as DFQATT and CDR2 as SNEGSKA (reference sequence). Here the CDR3 reads CSARDPHAGRDGYTF. The CDR3 region has the DNA TGCAGTGCTAGAGATCCCCACGCAGGGCGGGATGGCTACACCTTC.

V usage is TRBV27 and J usage is TRBJ2-3; no firm D call. The CDR3 consists of 17 residues. Germline V gene sequence: CDR1 MNHEY, CDR2 SMNVEV (reference sequence). V lost 1 base and J 2 bases, leaving 16 bases between the germline ends. CDR3 region: CASSLFVGTGPTDTQYF. CDR3 DNA sequence: TGTGCCAGCAGTTTATTTGTCGGCACCGGCCCCACAGATACGCAGTATTTT.

This clonotype has at least ten counts. This chain links TRBV5-1 with TRBJ2-1; 9 nucleotides line up with TRBD1. The V and J ends lost 2 bases and 2 bases, in that order; junction bases with no gene match: 2. Germline V gene sequence: CDR1 SGHRS, CDR2 YFSETQ. This CDR3 is 15 amino acids long. The CDR3 sequence: CASSFGTGTYNEQFF. As DNA, the CDR3 is TGCGCCAGCAGCTTCGGGACAGGGACCTACAATGAGCAGTTCTTC. The full variable domain, its missing parts supplied by reference TRBV5-1 and TRBJ2-1, is KAGVTQTPRYLIKTRGQQVTLSCSPISGHRSVSWYQQTPGQGLQFLFEYFSETQRNKGNFPGRFSGRQFSNSRSEMNVSTLELGDSALYLCASSFGTGTYNEQFFGPGTRLTVL.

Only a few counts were recorded for this clonotype. The CDR3 spells CASSMGSGNNEQFF. The CDR3 nucleotides are TGTGCCAGTAGTATGGGGTCAGGGAACAATGAGCAGTTCTTC. The chain has TRBV19 and TRBJ2-1; maybe TRBD1 (5 bases). The germline CDR1 and CDR2 sequences are LNHDA and SQIVND (reference sequence). With 3 bases removed from V and 5 bases from J, the gap between germline ends came to 11 bases. The CDR3 consists of 14 residues.

The chain uses TRBV5-4 and TRBJ2-6; maybe TRBD2 (5 bases). Germline lookup yields CDR1 SGHNT and CDR2 YYREEE (reference sequence). CDR3 size: 17 residues. V was clipped by 3 bases and J by 0 bases, with 13 bases between them. The CDR3 is CASSSLGVISGANVLTF. In nucleotides, the CDR3 is TGTGCCAGCAGCTCCCTCGGGGTGATCTCTGGGGCCAACGTCCTGACTTTC.

This sequence joins TRBV11-3 and TRBJ2-7; D is possibly TRBD2 (6 bases). The germline V and J ends were trimmed by 1 base and 2 bases, with 12 bases remaining between them. Germline V gene sequence: CDR1 SGHNT, CDR2 YENEEA. The CDR3 consists of 15 residues. Here the CDR3 DNA reads TGTGCCAGCAGCTTAGCGGGGACTGAGGCCTACGAGCAGTACTTC. Its protein product is CASSLAGTEAYEQYF.

The gene calls are TRBV7-2 and TRBJ2-3, with D uncertain. V was cut by 5 bases and J by 2 bases, with 8 bases left in between. CDR3 size: 13 residues. Germline V gives CDR1 SGHTA, CDR2 FQGNSA. CDR3 nucleotide sequence: TGTGCCAGCAGCCCAGTTGTCACAGATACGCAGTATTTT. This codes for CASSPVVTDTQYF.

The rearrangement links TRBV11-3 to TRBJ1-1; D is unresolved. Germline V CDR1 and CDR2: SGHNT, YENEEA. The CDR3 has 12 amino acids. Trimming removed 5 bases from V and 3 bases from J, with 7 bases in between. Here the CDR3 DNA reads TGTGCCAGCAGCATCGTCTACACTGAAGCTTTCTTT. Amino acids: CASSIVYTEAFF.

This chain joins TRBV7-2 and TRBJ2-1; 9 bases are shared with TRBD1. Germline values: CDR1 SGHTA, CDR2 FQGNSA. V was clipped by 6 bases and J by 10 bases; unmatched bases: 7. The CDR3 totals 13 residues. The CDR3 region has the DNA TGTGCCAGCAGGGCTGGACAGGGGATGGAGCAGTTCTTC. Residues: CASRAGQGMEQFF.

This chain uses TRBV6-2 or TRBV6-3 with TRBJ2-7; D is uncertain. Germline V lookup: CDR1 MNHEY, CDR2 SVGEGT. The ends were cut back, 0 bases at V and 4 bases at J, with 4 bases in the middle. The CDR3 contains 12 residues. Here the CDR3 reads CASSYSAYEQYV. CDR3 nucleotide sequence: TGTGCCAGCAGTTACTCGGCGTACGAGCAGTACGTC.

This clonotype was seen more than once but under ten times. Here the CDR3 DNA reads TGCAGCGTTGACCCTAGCGGGAGGGCCTATGAGCAGTTCTTC. Translating gives CSVDPSGRAYEQFF. The V and J genes are TRBV29-1 and TRBJ2-1, with 12 bases aligning to TRBD2. J lost 8 bases, V lost 3 bases, and 5 bases had no gene match. Germline CDR1 reads SQVTM; CDR2 reads ANQGSEA. The CDR3 totals 14 residues.

The rearrangement links TRBV7-2 to TRBJ1-2, with TRBD1 as a possible D gene (6 bases). The ends were cut back, 5 bases at V and 6 bases at J, with 19 bases in the middle. The CDR3 contains 15 residues. In germline, CDR1 is SGHTA, CDR2 FQGNSA. The CDR3 nucleotides are TGTGCCAGCAGCCCCGGGGGGAGGGGGGGTAATGGCTACACCTTC. Translating gives CASSPGGRGGNGYTF. Full variable domain (outside the CDR3, taken from reference TRBV7-2 and TRBJ1-2): GAGVSQSPSNKVTEKGKDVELRCDPISGHTALYWYRQSLGQGLEFLIYFQGNSAPDKSGLPSDRFSAERTGGSVSTLTIQRTQQEDSAVYLCASSPGGRGGNGYTFGSGTRLTVV.

This clonotype was seen more than once but under ten times. The rearrangement uses TRBV6-2 or TRBV6-3 and TRBJ2-2; 7 nucleotides align to TRBD2. CDR1 and CDR2 from the germline V gene are MNHEY and SVGEGT. This CDR3 comprises 18 residues. Trimming took 2 bases from V and 3 from J; bases not matched to a gene: 12. The CDR3 sequence: CASSYRPASGKDTGELFF. The CDR3 DNA is TGTGCCAGCAGTTACCGGCCCGCTAGCGGCAAAGACACCGGGGAGCTGTTTTTT.

This clonotype showed up just a few times. This sequence joins TRBV7-2 and TRBJ1-1; D perhaps matches TRBD1 (6 bases). Trimming removed 8 bases at V and 5 bases at J, with 15 bases between. This CDR3 has 13 amino acids. The germline CDR1 and CDR2 sequences are SGHTA and FQGNSA. The CDR3 loop is CASCRGAGTEAFF. CDR3 bases: TGTGCCAGCTGTAGGGGGGCTGGAACTGAAGCTTTCTTT.